The subject of this entry is one T cell receptor (beta chain). This sample is part of a study of shared clonotypes between healthy human individuals. TCRdb's copy holds only in-frame clones and misses some; the assay was immunoSEQ multiplex PCR. The sample yields about 2.2 million clones, 80% to 95% seen once. The V end was cut by 2 bases, the J end by 2 bases, with 11 bases between. The CDR3 contains 14 residues. CDR1 is SGDLS and CDR2 is YYNGEE in the germline V gene. Terminally differentiated effector memory CD45RA+ cells were excluded by CCR7 positive selection of CD45RO-negative cells. This chain joins TRBV9 and TRBJ2-7; D might be TRBD1 (6 bases). The material sequenced was naive CD8+ T cells from PBMCs. The TCR originated in a man between 18 and 35 years old in good health. Some clones in this sample may be carry-over from other donors' samples. CDR3 sequence reads: CASSVSGQTYEQYF. DNA of the CDR3: TGTGCCAGCAGCGTCAGCGGACAGACCTACGAGCAGTACTTC. The entire variable domain, with the rest obtained from reference TRBV9 and TRBJ2-7, is as follows: DSGVTQTPKHLITATGQRVTLRCSPRSGDLSVYWYQQSLDQGLQFLIQYYNGEERAKGNILERFSAQQFPDLHSELNLSSLELGDSALYFCASSVSGQTYEQYFGPGTRLTVT.